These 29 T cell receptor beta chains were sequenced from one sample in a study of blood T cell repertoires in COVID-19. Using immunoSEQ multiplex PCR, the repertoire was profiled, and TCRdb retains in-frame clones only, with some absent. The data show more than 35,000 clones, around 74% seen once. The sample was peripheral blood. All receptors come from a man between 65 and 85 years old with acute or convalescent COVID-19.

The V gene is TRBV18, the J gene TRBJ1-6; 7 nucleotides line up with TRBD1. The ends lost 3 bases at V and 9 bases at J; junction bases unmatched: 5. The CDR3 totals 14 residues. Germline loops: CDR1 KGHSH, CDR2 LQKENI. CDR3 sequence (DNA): TGTGCCAGCTCACCCGGGACAGCGGGTTCACCCCTCCACTTT. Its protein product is CASSPGTAGSPLHF.

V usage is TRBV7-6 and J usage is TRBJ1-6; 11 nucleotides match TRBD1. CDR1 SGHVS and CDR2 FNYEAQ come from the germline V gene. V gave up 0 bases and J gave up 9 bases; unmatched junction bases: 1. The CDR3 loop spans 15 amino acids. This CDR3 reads CASSLAGQGVSPLHF. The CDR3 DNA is TGTGCCAGCAGCTTAGCGGGACAGGGGGTTTCACCCCTCCACTTT.

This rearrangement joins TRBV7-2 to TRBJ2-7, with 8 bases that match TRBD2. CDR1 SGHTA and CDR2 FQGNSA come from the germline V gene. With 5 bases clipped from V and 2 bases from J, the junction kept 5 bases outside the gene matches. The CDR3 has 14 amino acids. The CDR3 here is CASSPSGRAYEQYF. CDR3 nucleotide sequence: TGTGCCAGCAGCCCTAGCGGGCGCGCCTACGAGCAGTACTTC. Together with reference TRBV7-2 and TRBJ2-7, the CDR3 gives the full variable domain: GAGVSQSPSNKVTEKGKDVELRCDPISGHTALYWYRQSLGQGLEFLIYFQGNSAPDKSGLPSDRFSAERTGGSVSTLTIQRTQQEDSAVYLCASSPSGRAYEQYFGPGTRLTVT.

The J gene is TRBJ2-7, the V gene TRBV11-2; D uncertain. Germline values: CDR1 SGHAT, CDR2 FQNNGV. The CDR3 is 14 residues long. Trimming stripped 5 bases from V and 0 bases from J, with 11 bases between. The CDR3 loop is CASSDSYTSYEQYF. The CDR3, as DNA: TGTGCCAGCAGCGACTCCTATACCTCCTACGAGCAGTACTTC.

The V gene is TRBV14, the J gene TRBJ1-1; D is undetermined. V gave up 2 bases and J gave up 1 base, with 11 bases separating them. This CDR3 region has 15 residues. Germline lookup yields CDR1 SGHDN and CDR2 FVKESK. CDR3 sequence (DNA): TGTGCCAGCAGCCAACAAGGAGGGAGGAACACTGAAGCTTTCTTT. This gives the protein CASSQQGGRNTEAFF.

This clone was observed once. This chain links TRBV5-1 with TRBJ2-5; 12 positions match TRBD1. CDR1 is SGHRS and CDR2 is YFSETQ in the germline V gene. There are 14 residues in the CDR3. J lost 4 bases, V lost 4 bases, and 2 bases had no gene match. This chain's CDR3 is CASSPGQGAETQYF. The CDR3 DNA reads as TGCGCCAGCAGCCCGGGACAGGGGGCAGAGACCCAGTACTTC.

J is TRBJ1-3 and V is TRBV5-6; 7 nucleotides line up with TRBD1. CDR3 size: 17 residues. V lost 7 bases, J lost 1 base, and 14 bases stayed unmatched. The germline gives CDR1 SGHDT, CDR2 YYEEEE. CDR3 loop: CASLLWTGSFSGNTIYF. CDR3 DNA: TGTGCCAGCCTTCTATGGACAGGCTCTTTTTCTGGAAACACCATATATTTT.

The CDR3 DNA reads TGTGCTAGTGGAAGCGGGGGGCCCCCACAAGAGACCCAGTACTTC. It encodes CASGSGGPPQETQYF. The chain joins TRBV12-5 to TRBJ2-5; 9 nucleotides agree with TRBD2. This CDR3 has 15 residues. The V segment lost 6 bases and the J segment 2 bases; nucleotides outside the gene matches: 7. Germline values: CDR1 LGHNT, CDR2 FRNRAP.

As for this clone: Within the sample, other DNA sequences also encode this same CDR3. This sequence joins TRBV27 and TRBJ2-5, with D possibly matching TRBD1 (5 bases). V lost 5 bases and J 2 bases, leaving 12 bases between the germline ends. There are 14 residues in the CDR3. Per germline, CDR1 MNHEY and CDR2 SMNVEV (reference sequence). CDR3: CASSPWGRQETQYF. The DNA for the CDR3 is TGTGCCAGCAGTCCCTGGGGCAGACAAGAGACCCAGTACTTC.

The CDR3 reads CASSKTGSGTGHYGYTF. CDR3 DNA sequence: TGTGCCAGCAGCAAAACGGGATCCGGGACAGGACACTATGGCTACACCTTC. The V gene is TRBV6-2 or TRBV6-3, the J gene TRBJ1-2; TRBD1 matches at 8 bases. Germline values: CDR1 MNHEY, CDR2 SVGEGT. V lost 6 bases to trimming and J lost 3 bases; unmatched junction nucleotides: 15. This CDR3 spans 17 amino acids.

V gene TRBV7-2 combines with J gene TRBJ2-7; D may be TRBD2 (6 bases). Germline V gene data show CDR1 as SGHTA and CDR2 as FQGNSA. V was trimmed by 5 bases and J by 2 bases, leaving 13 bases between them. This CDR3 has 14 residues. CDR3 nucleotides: TGTGCCAGCAGCCCTCACGGGGGAGCCTACGAGCAGTACTTC. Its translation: CASSPHGGAYEQYF.

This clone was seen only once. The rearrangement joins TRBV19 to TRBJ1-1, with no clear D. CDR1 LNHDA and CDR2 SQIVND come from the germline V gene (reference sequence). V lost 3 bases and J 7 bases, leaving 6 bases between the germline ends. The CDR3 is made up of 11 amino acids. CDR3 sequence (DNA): TGTGCCAGTAGTATCGGAGTTGAAGCTTTCTTT. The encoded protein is CASSIGVEAFF.

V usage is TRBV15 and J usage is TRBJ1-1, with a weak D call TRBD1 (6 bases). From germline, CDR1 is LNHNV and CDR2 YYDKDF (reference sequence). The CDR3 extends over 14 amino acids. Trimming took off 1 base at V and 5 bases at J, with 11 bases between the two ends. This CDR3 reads CATSRATGLTEAFF. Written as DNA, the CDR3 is TGTGCCACCAGCAGAGCCACAGGGTTAACTGAAGCTTTCTTT.

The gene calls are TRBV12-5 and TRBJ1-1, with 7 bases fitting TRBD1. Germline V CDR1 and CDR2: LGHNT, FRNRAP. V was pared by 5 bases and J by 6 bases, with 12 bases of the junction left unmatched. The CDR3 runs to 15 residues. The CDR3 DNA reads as TGTGCTAGTGGTAACCACAGGGGCCCCAGGGCTGAAGCTTTCTTT. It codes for CASGNHRGPRAEAFF.

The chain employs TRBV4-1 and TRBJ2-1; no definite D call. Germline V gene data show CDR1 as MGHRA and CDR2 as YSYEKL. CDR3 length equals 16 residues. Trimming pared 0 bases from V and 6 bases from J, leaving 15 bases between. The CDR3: CASSQDLSRGFNEQFF. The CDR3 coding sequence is TGCGCCAGCAGCCAAGATCTGAGCAGAGGCTTCAATGAGCAGTTCTTC.

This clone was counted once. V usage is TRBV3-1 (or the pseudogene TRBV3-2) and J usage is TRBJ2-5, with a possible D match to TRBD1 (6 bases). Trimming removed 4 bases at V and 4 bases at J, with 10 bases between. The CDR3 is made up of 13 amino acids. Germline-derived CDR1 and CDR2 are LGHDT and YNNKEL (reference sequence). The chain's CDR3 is CASSPTGRETQYF. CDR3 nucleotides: TGTGCCAGCAGCCCTACAGGGAGAGAGACCCAGTACTTC.

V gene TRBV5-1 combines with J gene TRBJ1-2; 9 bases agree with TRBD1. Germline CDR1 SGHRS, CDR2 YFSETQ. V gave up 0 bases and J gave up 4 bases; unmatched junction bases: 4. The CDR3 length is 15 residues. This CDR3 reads CASSLDRGQVYGYTF. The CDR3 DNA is TGCGCCAGCAGCTTGGACAGGGGGCAAGTCTATGGCTACACCTTC.

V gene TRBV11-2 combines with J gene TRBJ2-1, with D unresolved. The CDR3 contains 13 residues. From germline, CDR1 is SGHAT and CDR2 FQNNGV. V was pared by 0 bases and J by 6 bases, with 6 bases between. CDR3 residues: CASSLERFNEQFF. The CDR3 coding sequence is TGTGCCAGCAGCTTAGAACGGTTCAATGAGCAGTTCTTC.

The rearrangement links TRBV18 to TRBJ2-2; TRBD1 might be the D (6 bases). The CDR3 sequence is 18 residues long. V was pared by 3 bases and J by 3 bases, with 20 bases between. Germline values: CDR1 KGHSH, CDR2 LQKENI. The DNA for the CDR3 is TGTGCCAGCTCACCCGGCAGGGGTCTAGAGAGAGACACCGGGGAGCTGTTTTTT. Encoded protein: CASSPGRGLERDTGELFF.

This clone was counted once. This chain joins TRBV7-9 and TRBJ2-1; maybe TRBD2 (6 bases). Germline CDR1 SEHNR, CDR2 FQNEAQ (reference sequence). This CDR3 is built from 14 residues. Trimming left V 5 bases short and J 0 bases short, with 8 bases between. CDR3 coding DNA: TGTGCCAGCAGCCTGACTAGCTCCTACAATGAGCAGTTCTTC. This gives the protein CASSLTSSYNEQFF.

The CDR3 is CASSPGQGGYGYTF. The CDR3 bases are TGTGCCAGCAGCCCGGGACAGGGTGGCTATGGCTACACCTTC. The chain couples TRBV14 to TRBJ1-2; TRBD1 matches 9 bases. J was trimmed by 4 bases and V by 4 bases; bases with no gene match: 4. The CDR3 is made up of 14 amino acids. Looked up from germline, CDR1 is SGHDN and CDR2 is FVKESK.

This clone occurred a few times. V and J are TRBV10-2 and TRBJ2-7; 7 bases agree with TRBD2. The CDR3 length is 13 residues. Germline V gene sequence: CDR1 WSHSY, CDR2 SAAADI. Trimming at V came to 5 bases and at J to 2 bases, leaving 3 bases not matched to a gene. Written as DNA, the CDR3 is TGCGCCAGCAGTCGCGGGAGCCCCTACGAGCAGTACTTC. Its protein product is CASSRGSPYEQYF.

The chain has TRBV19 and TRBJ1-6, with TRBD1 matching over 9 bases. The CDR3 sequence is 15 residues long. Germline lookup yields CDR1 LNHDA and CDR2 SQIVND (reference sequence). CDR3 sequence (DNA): TGTGCATCGGGGACAGGGAGCTCCTATAATTCACCCCTCCACTTT. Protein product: CASGTGSSYNSPLHF.

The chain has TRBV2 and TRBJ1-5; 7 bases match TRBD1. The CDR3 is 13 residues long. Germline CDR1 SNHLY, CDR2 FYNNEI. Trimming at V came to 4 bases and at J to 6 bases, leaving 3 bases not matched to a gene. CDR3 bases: TGTGCCAGCAGTGGACAGGGTGGTCAGCCCCAGCATTTT. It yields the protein CASSGQGGQPQHF.

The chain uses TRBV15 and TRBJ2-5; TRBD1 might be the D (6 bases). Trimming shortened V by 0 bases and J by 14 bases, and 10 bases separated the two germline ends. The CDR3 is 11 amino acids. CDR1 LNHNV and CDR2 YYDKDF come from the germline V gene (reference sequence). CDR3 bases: TGTGCCACCAGCAGAGAAAGGGGACAATACTTC. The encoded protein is CATSRERGQYF.

The CDR3 DNA follows: TGCGCCAGCAGCGGGACAGGGAGGGGAGAAGAGACCCAGTACTTC. Protein sequence: CASSGTGRGEETQYF. The V and J genes are TRBV5-1 and TRBJ2-5, with 9 bases aligning to TRBD1. The CDR3 totals 15 residues. Trimming took 4 bases from V and 3 from J; bases not matched to a gene: 7. Germline V gene sequence: CDR1 SGHRS, CDR2 YFSETQ.

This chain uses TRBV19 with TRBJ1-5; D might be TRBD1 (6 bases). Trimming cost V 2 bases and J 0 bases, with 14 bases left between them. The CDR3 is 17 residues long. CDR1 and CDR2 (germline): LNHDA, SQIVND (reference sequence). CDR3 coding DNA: TGTGCCAGTAGTATACTACAGGGTGGAGGTAGCAATCAGCCCCAGCATTTT. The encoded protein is CASSILQGGGSNQPQHF.

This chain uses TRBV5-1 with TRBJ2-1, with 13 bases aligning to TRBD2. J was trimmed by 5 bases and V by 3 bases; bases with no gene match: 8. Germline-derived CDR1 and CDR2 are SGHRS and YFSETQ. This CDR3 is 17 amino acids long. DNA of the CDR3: TGCGCCAGCAGCTCCGGACTAGCGGGAGAGGCCCACAATGAGCAGTTCTTC. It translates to CASSSGLAGEAHNEQFF.

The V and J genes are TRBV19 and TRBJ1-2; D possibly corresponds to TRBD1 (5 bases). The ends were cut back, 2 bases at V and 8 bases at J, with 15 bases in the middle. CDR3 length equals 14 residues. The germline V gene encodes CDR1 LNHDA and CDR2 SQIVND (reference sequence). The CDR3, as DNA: TGTGCCAGTAGTATAATAGGAGGGACGATGGGCTACACCTTC. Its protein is CASSIIGGTMGYTF. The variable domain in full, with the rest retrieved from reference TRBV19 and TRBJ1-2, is DGGITQSPKYLFRKEGQNVTLSCEQNLNHDAMYWYRQDPGQGLRLIYYSQIVNDFQKGDIAEGYSVSREKKESFPLTVTSAQKNPTAFYLCASSIIGGTMGYTFGSGTRLTVV.